One sample yielded the 27 T cell receptor beta chains listed below, sequenced in a study of monozygotic twins with inflammatory bowel disease. TCRdb re-called the 5' RACE reads and gives one entry per CDR3 protein, without DNA. The specimen's table records some 99,000 distinct CDR3 sequences. The specimen sequenced was blood. These receptors were collected from a human donor with ulcerative colitis or Crohn's disease, or a healthy co-twin of an affected twin (not recorded which).

CDR3 sequence: CASSFMQDRSYNEQFF. This chain connects TRBV5-1 to TRBJ2-1. The germline V gene has CDR1 SGHRS and CDR2 YFSETQ. This CDR3 region has 16 residues.

The chain combines TRBV19 with TRBJ1-1; without DNA, the TCRdb call of TRBD1 cannot be checked. Germline V gives CDR1 LNHDA, CDR2 SQIVND (reference sequence). This CDR3 region has 11 residues. This CDR3 reads CATGSNTEAFF.

The chain carries TRBV4-1 and TRBJ1-3; the TCRdb call, TRBD1, lacks DNA for checking. There are 18 residues in the CDR3. Germline CDR1 MGHRA, CDR2 YSYEKL. The CDR3 reads CASSQTTGAISSGNTIYF.

This rearrangement joins TRBV6-2 or TRBV6-3 to TRBJ2-7; as DNA is missing, the TRBD1 call by TCRdb cannot be tested. The CDR3 is made up of 14 amino acids. CDR1 and CDR2 from the germline V gene are MNHEY and SVGEGT. The CDR3 sequence: CASSRPTVHREQYF.

The V gene is TRBV7-2, the J gene TRBJ1-5. Germline V lookup: CDR1 SGHTA, CDR2 FQGNSA. The CDR3 consists of 16 residues. Here the CDR3 reads CASSLWGRGGGQPQHF.

This chain uses TRBV7-9 with TRBJ2-7; checking the TCRdb D call of TRBD1 is not possible without DNA. Looked up from germline, CDR1 is SEHNR and CDR2 is FQNEAQ (reference sequence). CDR3 length equals 15 residues. The CDR3 is CASSQSDRVSYEQYF.

The rearrangement uses TRBV18 and TRBJ2-4; without DNA, the TCRdb call of TRBD1 cannot be checked. This CDR3 is 15 amino acids long. CDR1 and CDR2 (germline): KGHSH, LQKENI. This CDR3 is CASSPSDREGNIQYF.

The CDR3 region is CATSDSIAGPGLGGYNEQFF. The V call is TRBV24-1, the J call TRBJ2-1; TCRdb gives TRBD2 as the D gene, but with no DNA this cannot be confirmed. Germline V lookup: CDR1 KGHDR, CDR2 SFDVKD. The CDR3 runs to 20 residues.

This sequence joins TRBV28 and TRBJ2-1; the TCRdb D gene call, TRBD1, has no DNA to confirm it. From germline, CDR1 is MDHEN and CDR2 SYDVKM. This CDR3 comprises 12 residues. The CDR3 is CASSLQGGEQFF.

The V and J genes are TRBV4-3 and TRBJ1-2; TCRdb picks TRBD1, but there is no DNA to check that call. Germline assignment: CDR1 LGHNA and CDR2 YSLEER. The CDR3 loop spans 15 amino acids. The CDR3 here is CASSQERGVRYGYTF.

The rearrangement joins TRBV28 to TRBJ2-7; no DNA is available, so the TRBD2 call from TCRdb remains unchecked. Germline loops: CDR1 MDHEN, CDR2 SYDVKM. This CDR3 has 15 residues. The CDR3 region is CASTELAGDSYEQYF. Full variable domain (rest looked up from reference TRBV28 and TRBJ2-7): DVKVTQSSRYLVKRTGEKVFLECVQDMDHENMFWYRQDPGLGLRLIYFSYDVKMKEKGDIPEGYSVSREKKERFSLILESASTNQTSMYLCASTELAGDSYEQYFGPGTRLTVT.

The gene calls are TRBV25-1 and TRBJ2-5; lacking DNA, the TRBD2 call made by TCRdb goes unchecked. Germline V gene data show CDR1 as MGHDK and CDR2 as SYGVNS. The CDR3 spans 14 residues. The CDR3 is CASRLTSEQETQYF.

This chain joins TRBV2 and TRBJ2-5; TCRdb's D call of TRBD2 is untestable without DNA. The CDR3 is 14 residues long. Germline values: CDR1 SNHLY, CDR2 FYNNEI. The CDR3 loop is CASSEQGPAETQYF.

The chain has TRBV6-1 and TRBJ2-2; TCRdb designates TRBD1, a call that cannot be tested without DNA. Germline V gene data show CDR1 as MNHNS and CDR2 as SASEGT. The CDR3 sequence is 16 residues long. This chain's CDR3 is CASSDGTFANTGELFF.

V gene TRBV2 combines with J gene TRBJ2-7; TCRdb returns TRBD1, unconfirmable since there is no DNA. From germline, CDR1 is SNHLY and CDR2 FYNNEI. The CDR3 extends over 13 amino acids. The CDR3 protein is CASDGGGEYEQYF.

V gene TRBV20-1 combines with J gene TRBJ1-6. The CDR3 runs to 13 residues. Per the germline V gene, CDR1 is DFQATT and CDR2 is SNEGSKA (reference sequence). The CDR3: CSATRGSNSPLHF.

This chain connects TRBV5-1 to TRBJ2-5; TCRdb picks TRBD1, but there is no DNA to check that call. Per the germline V gene, CDR1 is SGHRS and CDR2 is YFSETQ. The CDR3 has 15 amino acids. The CDR3 spells CASSRGGGPQETQYF.

The chain couples TRBV20-1 to TRBJ2-1; TCRdb names TRBD2, which stays unverified in the absence of DNA. CDR3 length: 16 amino acids. Germline V gene sequence: CDR1 DFQATT, CDR2 SNEGSKA (reference sequence). This CDR3 reads CSARDSGTSGDNEQFF.

The V gene is TRBV18, the J gene TRBJ2-7; the D call of TRBD1 rests on TCRdb alone, since no DNA is present to check it. CDR1 is KGHSH and CDR2 is LQKENI in the germline V gene. This CDR3 contains 16 residues. The CDR3 loop is CASSPATGGIFGEQYF.

V and J are TRBV10-3 and TRBJ2-3; there is no DNA to check the TCRdb D call of TRBD2. The CDR3 spans 15 residues. Per germline, CDR1 ENHRY and CDR2 SYGVKD. CDR3 loop: CAISTSGGYTDTQYF.

The chain employs TRBV19 and TRBJ2-2; the TRBD1 assignment by TCRdb is unverifiable without DNA. The germline V gene encodes CDR1 LNHDA and CDR2 SQIVND (reference sequence). The CDR3 sequence is 20 residues long. The CDR3: CASRPGTGGRHRENTGELFF.

The chain uses TRBV5-1 and TRBJ1-1; TCRdb's D gene call, TRBD1, goes unchecked for lack of DNA. The germline gives CDR1 SGHRS, CDR2 YFSETQ. The CDR3 extends over 18 amino acids. CDR3 sequence: CASSADRGGESKRTEAFF. Based on the CDR3 plus reference TRBV5-1 and TRBJ1-1, the full variable domain is KAGVTQTPRYLIKTRGQQVTLSCSPISGHRSVSWYQQTPGQGLQFLFEYFSETQRNKGNFPGRFSGRQFSNSRSEMNVSTLELGDSALYLCASSADRGGESKRTEAFFGQGTRLTVV.

The chain has TRBV7-3 and TRBJ1-1; TCRdb lists TRBD1, though no DNA is available to test this call. CDR1 is SGHTA, CDR2 FQGTGA, per germline. The CDR3 contains 15 residues. CDR3 residues: CASSSLGDKSTEAFF. Complete variable domain (other parts from reference TRBV7-3 and TRBJ1-1): GAGVSQTPSNKVTEKGKYVELRCDPISGHTALYWYRQSLGQGPEFLIYFQGTGAADDSGLPNDRFFAVRPEGSVSTLKIQRTERGDSAVYLCASSSLGDKSTEAFFGQGTRLTVV.

This chain's CDR3 is CASSYSGQAHSGNTIYF. The chain employs TRBV6-2 or TRBV6-3 and TRBJ1-3; as DNA is missing, the TRBD1 call by TCRdb cannot be tested. Germline loops: CDR1 MNHEY, CDR2 SVGEGT. This CDR3 contains 17 residues.

The rearrangement uses TRBV28 and TRBJ1-1. Germline V gives CDR1 MDHEN, CDR2 SYDVKM. CDR3 length equals 13 residues. The CDR3 loop is CASSPQEGTEAFF. Looking up the rest from reference TRBV28 and TRBJ1-1 gives the full variable domain: DVKVTQSSRYLVKRTGEKVFLECVQDMDHENMFWYRQDPGLGLRLIYFSYDVKMKEKGDIPEGYSVSREKKERFSLILESASTNQTSMYLCASSPQEGTEAFFGQGTRLTVV.

This CDR3 reads CASSLQSSQETQYF. The genes are TRBV5-1 and TRBJ2-5; TCRdb picks TRBD2, but there is no DNA to check that call. Germline-derived CDR1 and CDR2 are SGHRS and YFSETQ. The CDR3 is made up of 14 amino acids.

The chain links TRBV5-6 to TRBJ1-3. The CDR3 is 15 amino acids. Germline assignment: CDR1 SGHDT and CDR2 YYEEEE. CDR3 loop: CASSYPRTVGNTIYF.